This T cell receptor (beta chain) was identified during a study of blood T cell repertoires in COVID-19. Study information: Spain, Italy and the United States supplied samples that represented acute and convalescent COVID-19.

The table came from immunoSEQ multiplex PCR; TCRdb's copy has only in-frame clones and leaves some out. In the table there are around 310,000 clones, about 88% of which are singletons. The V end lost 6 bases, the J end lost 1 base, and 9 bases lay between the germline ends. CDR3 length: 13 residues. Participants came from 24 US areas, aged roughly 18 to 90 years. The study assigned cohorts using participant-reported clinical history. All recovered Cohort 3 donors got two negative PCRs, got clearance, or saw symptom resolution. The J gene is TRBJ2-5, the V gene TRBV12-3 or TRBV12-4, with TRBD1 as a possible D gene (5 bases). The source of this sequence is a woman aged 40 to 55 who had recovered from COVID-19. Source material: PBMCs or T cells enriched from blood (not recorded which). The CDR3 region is CASRTGFQETQYF. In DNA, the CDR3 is TGTGCCAGCAGAACAGGCTTCCAAGAGACCCAGTACTTC.